The present TCR beta chain was sequenced within a study of early T cells in non-severe SARS-CoV-2 infection. About the research overall: The study sequenced bulk RNA from unsorted whole blood, with chains unpaired. General study points: Matching with VDJdb favored anti-spike CD8 responses (missing private and CD4 specificities).

Attachment of unique molecular identifiers was made to individual cDNA molecules. TCRdb ran MiXCR on the 5' RACE reads and lists one entry per CDR3 protein. The table includes about 31,000 distinct CDR3 sequences, approximately 5% detected once. This clonotype has a count of ten or more. The target antigen is unknown. The CDR3 totals 13 residues. V shed 6 bases and J 4 bases; nucleotides not matched to a gene: 5. Looked up from germline, CDR1 is LNHDA and CDR2 is SQIVND (reference sequence). The sequence was obtained from an adult who was a healthcare worker with PCR-confirmed SARS-CoV-2 infection or an uninfected control (not recorded which). The V gene is TRBV19, the J gene TRBJ1-2, with 7 bases that match TRBD1. Source material: whole blood. CDR3 sequence: CASSDRAGYGYTF. In nucleotides, the CDR3 is TGTGCCAGTAGCGACAGGGCTGGCTATGGCTACACCTTC.